This T cell receptor beta chain was captured by sequencing in a study of T cell responses to AZD1222 COVID-19 vaccine. CDR1 is SEHNR and CDR2 is FQNEAQ in the germline V gene (reference sequence). The CDR3 contains 14 residues. V dropped 5 bases and J dropped 0; count of bases not matched to a gene: 3. Using immunoSEQ multiplex PCR, the repertoire was profiled, and TCRdb retains in-frame clones only, with some absent. Among roughly 120,000 clones listed, around 90% were seen once. Study-level points and caveats: With two AZD1222 doses given, Spike-specific TCR breadth and depth both rose. It should be noted that donors were predominantly white British and more often female, and clonal diversity was possibly underestimated.

Worth noting for this clone: Antigen unknown.

This sequence was found in an adult who received the AZD1222 COVID-19 vaccine. The V and J genes are TRBV7-9 and TRBJ2-7, with 8 nucleotides matching TRBD1. The starting material was peripheral blood, obtained 28 days after the second AZD1222 dose. The CDR3: CASSNTGGSYEQYF. CDR3 nucleotides: TGTGCCAGCAGCAACACAGGGGGCTCCTACGAGCAGTACTTC.